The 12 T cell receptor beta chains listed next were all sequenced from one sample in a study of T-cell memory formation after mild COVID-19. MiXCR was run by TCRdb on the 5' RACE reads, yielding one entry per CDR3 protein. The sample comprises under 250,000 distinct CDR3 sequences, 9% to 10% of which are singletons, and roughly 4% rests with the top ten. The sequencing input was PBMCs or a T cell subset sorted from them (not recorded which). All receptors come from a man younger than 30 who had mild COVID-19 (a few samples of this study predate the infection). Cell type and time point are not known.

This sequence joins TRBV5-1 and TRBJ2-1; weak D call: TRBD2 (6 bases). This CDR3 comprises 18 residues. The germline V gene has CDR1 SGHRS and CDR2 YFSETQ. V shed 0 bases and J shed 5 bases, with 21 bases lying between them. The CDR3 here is CASSLGYAVRRVDNEQFF. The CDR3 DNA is TGCGCCAGCAGCTTGGGATACGCAGTCCGGAGGGTGGACAATGAGCAGTTCTTC.

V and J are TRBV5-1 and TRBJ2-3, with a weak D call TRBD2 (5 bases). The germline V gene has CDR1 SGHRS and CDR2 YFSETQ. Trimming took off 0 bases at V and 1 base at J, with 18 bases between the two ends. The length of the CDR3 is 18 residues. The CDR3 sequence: CASSLAYFGGPRTDTQYF. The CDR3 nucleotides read TGCGCCAGCAGCTTGGCCTATTTTGGCGGGCCGCGCACAGATACGCAGTATTTT. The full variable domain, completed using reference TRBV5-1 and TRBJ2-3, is KAGVTQTPRYLIKTRGQQVTLSCSPISGHRSVSWYQQTPGQGLQFLFEYFSETQRNKGNFPGRFSGRQFSNSRSEMNVSTLELGDSALYLCASSLAYFGGPRTDTQYFGPGTRLTVL.

The CDR3 DNA is TGTGCCAGCAGCTCCGGACAACGCTACGAGCAGTACTTC. Its translation is CASSSGQRYEQYF. V gene TRBV7-2 combines with J gene TRBJ2-7, with D possibly TRBD1 on 5 matching bases. The length of the CDR3 is 13 residues. Trimming shortened V by 4 bases and J by 3 bases, and 10 bases separated the two germline ends. Germline V lookup: CDR1 SGHTA, CDR2 FQGNSA.

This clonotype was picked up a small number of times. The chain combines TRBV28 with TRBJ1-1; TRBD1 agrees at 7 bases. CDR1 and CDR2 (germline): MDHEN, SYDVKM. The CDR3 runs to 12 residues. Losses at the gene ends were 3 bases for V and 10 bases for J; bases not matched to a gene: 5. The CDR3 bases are TGTGCCAGCAGTTTCGACAGGGTAGTAGCTTTCTTT. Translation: CASSFDRVVAFF.

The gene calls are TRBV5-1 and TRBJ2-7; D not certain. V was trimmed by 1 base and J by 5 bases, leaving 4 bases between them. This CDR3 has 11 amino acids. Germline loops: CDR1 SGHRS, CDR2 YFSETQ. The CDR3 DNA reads TGCGCCAGCAGCTTGAGCCACGAGCAGTACTTC. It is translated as CASSLSHEQYF.

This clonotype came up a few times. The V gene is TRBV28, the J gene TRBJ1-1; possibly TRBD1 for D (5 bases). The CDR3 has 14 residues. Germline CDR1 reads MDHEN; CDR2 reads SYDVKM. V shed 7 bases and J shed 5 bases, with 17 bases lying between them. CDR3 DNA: TGTGCCAGCACAAACGGGGGGAAAAAGACTGAAGCTTTCTTT. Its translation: CASTNGGKKTEAFF.

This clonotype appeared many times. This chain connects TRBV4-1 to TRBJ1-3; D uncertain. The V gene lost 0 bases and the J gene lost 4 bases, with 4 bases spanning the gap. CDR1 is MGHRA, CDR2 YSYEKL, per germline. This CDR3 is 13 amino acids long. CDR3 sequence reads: CASSQEEGNTIYF. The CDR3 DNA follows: TGCGCCAGCAGCCAAGAAGAAGGAAACACCATATATTTT.

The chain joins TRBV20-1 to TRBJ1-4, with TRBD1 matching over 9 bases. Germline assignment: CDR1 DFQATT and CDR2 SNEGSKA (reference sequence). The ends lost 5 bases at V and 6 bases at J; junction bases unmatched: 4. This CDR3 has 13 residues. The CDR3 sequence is CSAPDRGYEKLFF. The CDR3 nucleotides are TGCAGTGCTCCGGACAGGGGCTATGAAAAACTGTTTTTT.

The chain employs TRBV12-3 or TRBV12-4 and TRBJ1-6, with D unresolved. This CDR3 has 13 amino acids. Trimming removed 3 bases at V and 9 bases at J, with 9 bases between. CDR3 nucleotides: TGTGCCAGCAGTTTTATGTCGGGTTCACCCCTCCACTTT. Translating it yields CASSFMSGSPLHF.

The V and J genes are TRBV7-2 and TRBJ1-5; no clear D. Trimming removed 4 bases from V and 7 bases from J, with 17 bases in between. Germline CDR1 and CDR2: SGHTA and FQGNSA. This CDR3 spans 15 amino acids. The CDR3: CASSSAPTFGQPQHF. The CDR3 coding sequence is TGTGCCAGCAGCTCAGCACCGACATTCGGCCAGCCCCAGCATTTT.

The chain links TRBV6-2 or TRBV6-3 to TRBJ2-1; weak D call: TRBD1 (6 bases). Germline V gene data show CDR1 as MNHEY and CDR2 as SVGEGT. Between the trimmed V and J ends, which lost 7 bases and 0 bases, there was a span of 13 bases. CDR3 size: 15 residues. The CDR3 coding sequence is TGTGCCAGCAAAAGAACAGGGAACTCCTACAATGAGCAGTTCTTC. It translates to CASKRTGNSYNEQFF.

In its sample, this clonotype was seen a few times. The chain's CDR3 is CASRRGSDEKLFF. The DNA for the CDR3 is TGTGCCAGCAGACGTGGTTCGGATGAAAAACTGTTTTTT. The rearrangement uses TRBV7-2 and TRBJ1-4; D call uncertain. This CDR3 is 13 amino acids long. Looked up from germline, CDR1 is SGHTA and CDR2 is FQGNSA. Deletions cut 6 bases from V and 6 bases from J, with 11 bases between.